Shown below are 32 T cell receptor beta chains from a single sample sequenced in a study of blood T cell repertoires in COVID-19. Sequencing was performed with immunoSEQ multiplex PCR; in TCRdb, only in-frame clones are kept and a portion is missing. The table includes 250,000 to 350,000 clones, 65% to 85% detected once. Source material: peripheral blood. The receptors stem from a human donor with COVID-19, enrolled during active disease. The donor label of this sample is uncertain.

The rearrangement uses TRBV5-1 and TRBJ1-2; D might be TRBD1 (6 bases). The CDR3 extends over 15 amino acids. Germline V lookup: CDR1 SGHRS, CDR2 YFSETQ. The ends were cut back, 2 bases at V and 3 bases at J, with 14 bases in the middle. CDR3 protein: CASSFSGATDYGYTF. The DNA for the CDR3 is TGCGCCAGCAGCTTCTCAGGGGCGACGGACTATGGCTACACCTTC.

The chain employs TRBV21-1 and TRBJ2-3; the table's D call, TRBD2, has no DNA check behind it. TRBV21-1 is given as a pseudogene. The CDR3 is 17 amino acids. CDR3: CASSKAVAGGLADTQYF. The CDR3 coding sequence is TGTGCCAGCAGCAAAGCGGTGGCGGGAGGGCTGGCAGATACGCAGTATTTT.

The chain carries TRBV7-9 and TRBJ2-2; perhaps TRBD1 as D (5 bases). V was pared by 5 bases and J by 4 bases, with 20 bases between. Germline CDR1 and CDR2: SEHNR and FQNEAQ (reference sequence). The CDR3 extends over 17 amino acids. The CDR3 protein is CASSPREGAPITGELFF. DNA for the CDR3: TGTGCCAGCAGCCCCAGGGAAGGGGCGCCGATCACCGGGGAGCTGTTTTTT.

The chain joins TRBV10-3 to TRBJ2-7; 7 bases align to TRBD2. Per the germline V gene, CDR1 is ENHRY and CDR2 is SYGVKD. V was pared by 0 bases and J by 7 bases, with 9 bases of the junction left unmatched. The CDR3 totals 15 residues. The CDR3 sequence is CAISESSGGLEEQYF. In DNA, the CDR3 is TGTGCCATCAGTGAGTCATCCGGGGGGTTAGAGGAGCAGTACTTC.

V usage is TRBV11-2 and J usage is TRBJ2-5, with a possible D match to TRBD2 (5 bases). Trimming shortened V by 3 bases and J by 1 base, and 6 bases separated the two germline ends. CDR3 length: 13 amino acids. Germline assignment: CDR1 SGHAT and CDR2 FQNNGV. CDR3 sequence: CASSFGSQETQYF. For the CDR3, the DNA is TGTGCCAGCAGCTTTGGGAGCCAAGAGACCCAGTACTTC.

The CDR3 DNA sequence: TGTGCCAGTAGTATTGACAGGGGATTCACAGATACGCAGTATTTT. This translates into CASSIDRGFTDTQYF. This chain joins TRBV19 and TRBJ2-3, with 8 bases fitting TRBD1. CDR1 is LNHDA, CDR2 SQIVND, per germline (reference sequence). J was trimmed by 2 bases and V by 3 bases; bases with no gene match: 4. This CDR3 comprises 15 residues.

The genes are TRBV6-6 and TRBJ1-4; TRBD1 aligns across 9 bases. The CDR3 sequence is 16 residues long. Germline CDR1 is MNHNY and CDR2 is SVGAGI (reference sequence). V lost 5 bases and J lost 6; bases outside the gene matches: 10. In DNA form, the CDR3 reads TGTGCCAGCAGTCACACCACAGGGGGCGGTGATGAAAAACTGTTTTTT. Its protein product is CASSHTTGGGDEKLFF.

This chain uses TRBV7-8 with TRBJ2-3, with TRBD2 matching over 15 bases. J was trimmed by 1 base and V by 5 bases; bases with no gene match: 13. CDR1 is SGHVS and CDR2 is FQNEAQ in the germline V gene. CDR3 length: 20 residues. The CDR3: CASSPARGLAGGRGTDTQYF. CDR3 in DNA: TGTGCCAGCAGCCCAGCGCGCGGACTAGCGGGAGGGAGGGGCACAGATACGCAGTATTTT.

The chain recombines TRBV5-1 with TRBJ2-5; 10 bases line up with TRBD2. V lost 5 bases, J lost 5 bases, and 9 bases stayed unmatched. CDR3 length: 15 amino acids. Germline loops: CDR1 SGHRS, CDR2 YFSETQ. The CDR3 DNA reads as TGCGCCAGCAGTGGAGCGGGAGGGCCCGGGGAGACCCAGTACTTC. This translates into CASSGAGGPGETQYF.

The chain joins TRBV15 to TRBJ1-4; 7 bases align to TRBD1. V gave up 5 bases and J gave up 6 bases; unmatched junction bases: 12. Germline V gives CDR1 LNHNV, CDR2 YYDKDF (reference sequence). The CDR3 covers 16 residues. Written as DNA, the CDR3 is TGTGCCACCAGCGCCGGAACCGGGACAGAGTATGAAAAACTGTTTTTT. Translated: CATSAGTGTEYEKLFF.

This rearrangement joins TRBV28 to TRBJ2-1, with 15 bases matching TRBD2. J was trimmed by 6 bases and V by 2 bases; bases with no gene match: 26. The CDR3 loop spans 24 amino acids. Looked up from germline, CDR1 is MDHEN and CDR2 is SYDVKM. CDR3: CASSLLGGSRERTSGRAGGNEQFF. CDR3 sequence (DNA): TGTGCCAGCAGTTTACTTGGGGGGTCACGAGAGCGGACTAGCGGGAGGGCCGGCGGCAATGAGCAGTTCTTC. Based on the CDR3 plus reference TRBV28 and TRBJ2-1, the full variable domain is DVKVTQSSRYLVKRTGEKVFLECVQDMDHENMFWYRQDPGLGLRLIYFSYDVKMKEKGDIPEGYSVSREKKERFSLILESASTNQTSMYLCASSLLGGSRERTSGRAGGNEQFFGPGTRLTVL.

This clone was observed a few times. DNA for the CDR3: TGTGCCTGGAGTAAGGGGATCGATAAGGAGACCCAGTACTTC. Translated, it gives CAWSKGIDKETQYF. V gene TRBV30 combines with J gene TRBJ2-5; D might be TRBD1 (5 bases). The CDR3 is made up of 14 amino acids. V gave up 2 bases and J gave up 5 bases, with 15 bases separating them. Germline assignment: CDR1 GTSNPN and CDR2 SVGIG (reference sequence). The variable domain in full, with the rest retrieved from reference TRBV30 and TRBJ2-5, is SQTIHQWPATLVQPVGSPLSLECTVEGTSNPNLYWYRQAAGRGLQLLFYSVGIGQISSEVPQNLSASRPQDRQFILSSKKLLLSDSGFYLCAWSKGIDKETQYFGPGTRLLVL.

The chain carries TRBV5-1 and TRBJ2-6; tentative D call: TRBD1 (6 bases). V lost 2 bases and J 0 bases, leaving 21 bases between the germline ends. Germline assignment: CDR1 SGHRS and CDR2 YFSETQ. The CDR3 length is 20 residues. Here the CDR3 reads CASSFVAGTSAISGANVLTF. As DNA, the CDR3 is TGCGCCAGCAGCTTCGTGGCCGGGACAAGTGCCATCTCTGGGGCCAACGTCCTGACTTTC. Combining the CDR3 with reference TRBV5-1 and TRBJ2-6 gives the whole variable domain KAGVTQTPRYLIKTRGQQVTLSCSPISGHRSVSWYQQTPGQGLQFLFEYFSETQRNKGNFPGRFSGRQFSNSRSEMNVSTLELGDSALYLCASSFVAGTSAISGANVLTFGAGSRLTVL.

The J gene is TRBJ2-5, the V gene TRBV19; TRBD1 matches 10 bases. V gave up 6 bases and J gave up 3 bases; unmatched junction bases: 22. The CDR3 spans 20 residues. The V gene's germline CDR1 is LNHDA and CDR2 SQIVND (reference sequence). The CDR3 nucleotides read TGTGCCAGTAGCAATAACCGTGCCCTGTCGGGACAGGGGAAAGAAGAGACCCAGTACTTC. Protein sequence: CASSNNRALSGQGKEETQYF.

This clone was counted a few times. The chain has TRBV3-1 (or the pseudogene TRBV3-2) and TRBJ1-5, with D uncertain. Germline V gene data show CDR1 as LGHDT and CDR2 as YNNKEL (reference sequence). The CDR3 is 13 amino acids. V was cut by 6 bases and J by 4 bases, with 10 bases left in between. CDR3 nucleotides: TGTGCCAGCAGTCCAATACTTAATCAGCCCCAGCATTTT. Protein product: CASSPILNQPQHF.

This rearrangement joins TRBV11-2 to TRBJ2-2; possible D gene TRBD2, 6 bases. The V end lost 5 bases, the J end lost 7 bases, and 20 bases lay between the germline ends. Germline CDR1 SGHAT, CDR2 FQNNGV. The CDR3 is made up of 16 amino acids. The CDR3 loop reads CASSPPRTKGHGELFF. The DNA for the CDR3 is TGTGCCAGCAGCCCCCCTCGGACTAAGGGTCACGGGGAGCTGTTTTTT.

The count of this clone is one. The CDR3 here is CASSQNEQYF. In DNA, the CDR3 is TGTGCCAGCAGCCAAAACGAGCAGTACTTC. This rearrangement joins TRBV11-2 to TRBJ2-7; D remains ambiguous. CDR1 and CDR2 from the germline V gene are SGHAT and FQNNGV. V lost 5 bases, J lost 5 bases, and 4 bases lay in between. The CDR3 length is 10 residues.

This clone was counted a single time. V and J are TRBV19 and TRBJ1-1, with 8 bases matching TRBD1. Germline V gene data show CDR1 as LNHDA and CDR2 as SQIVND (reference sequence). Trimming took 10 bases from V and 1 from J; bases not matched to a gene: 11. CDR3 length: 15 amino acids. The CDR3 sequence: CATLRGRGQNTEAFF. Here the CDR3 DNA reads TGTGCCACTCTTCGCGGCAGGGGGCAGAACACTGAAGCTTTCTTT.

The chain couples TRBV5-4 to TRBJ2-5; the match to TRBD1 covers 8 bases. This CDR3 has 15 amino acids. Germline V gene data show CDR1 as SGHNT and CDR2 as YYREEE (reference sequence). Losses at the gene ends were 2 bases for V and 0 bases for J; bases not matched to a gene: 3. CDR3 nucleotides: TGTGCCAGCAGCTTCCGACAGGGGAACCAAGAGACCCAGTACTTC. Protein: CASSFRQGNQETQYF.

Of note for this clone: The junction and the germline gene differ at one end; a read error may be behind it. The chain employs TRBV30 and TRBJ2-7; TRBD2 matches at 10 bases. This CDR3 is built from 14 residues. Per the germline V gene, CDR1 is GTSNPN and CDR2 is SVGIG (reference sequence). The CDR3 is CAGSIAGGAYEQYF. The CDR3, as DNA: TGTGCCGGGAGTATAGCGGGAGGTGCCTACGAGCAGTACTTC.

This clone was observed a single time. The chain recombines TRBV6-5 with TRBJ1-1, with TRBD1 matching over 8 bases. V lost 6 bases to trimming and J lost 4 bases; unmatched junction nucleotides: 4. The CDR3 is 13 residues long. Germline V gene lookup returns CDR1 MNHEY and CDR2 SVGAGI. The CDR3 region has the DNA TGTGCCAGCAGATCGACAGGGGTCACTGAAGCTTTCTTT. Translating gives CASRSTGVTEAFF.

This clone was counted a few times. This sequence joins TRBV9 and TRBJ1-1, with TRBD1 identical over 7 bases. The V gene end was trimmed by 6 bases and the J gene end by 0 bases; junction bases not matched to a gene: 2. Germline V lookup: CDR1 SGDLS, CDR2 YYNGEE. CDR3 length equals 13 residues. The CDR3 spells CASTQGMNTEAFF. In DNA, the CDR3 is TGTGCCAGCACACAGGGGATGAACACTGAAGCTTTCTTT.

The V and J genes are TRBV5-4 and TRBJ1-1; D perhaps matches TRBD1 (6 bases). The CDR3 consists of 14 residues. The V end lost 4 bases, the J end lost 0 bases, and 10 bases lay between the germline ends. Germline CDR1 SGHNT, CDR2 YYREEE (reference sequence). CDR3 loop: CASSHRDMNTEAFF. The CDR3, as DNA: TGTGCCAGCAGCCACCGGGACATGAACACTGAAGCTTTCTTT.

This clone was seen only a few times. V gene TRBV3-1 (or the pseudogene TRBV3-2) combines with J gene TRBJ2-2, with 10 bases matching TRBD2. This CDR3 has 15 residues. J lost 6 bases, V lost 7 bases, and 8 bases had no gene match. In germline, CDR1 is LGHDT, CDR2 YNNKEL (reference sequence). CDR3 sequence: CASIASGSEAGELFF. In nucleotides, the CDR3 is TGTGCCAGCATAGCTAGCGGGAGCGAGGCCGGGGAGCTGTTTTTT.

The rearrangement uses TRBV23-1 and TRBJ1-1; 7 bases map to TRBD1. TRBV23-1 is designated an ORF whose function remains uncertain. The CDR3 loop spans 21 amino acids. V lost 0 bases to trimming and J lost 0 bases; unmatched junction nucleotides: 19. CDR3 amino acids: CASSQSRNLSRGWDLNTEAFF. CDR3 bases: TGCGCCAGCAGTCAATCGAGGAACCTATCCAGGGGGTGGGACCTGAACACTGAAGCTTTCTTT.

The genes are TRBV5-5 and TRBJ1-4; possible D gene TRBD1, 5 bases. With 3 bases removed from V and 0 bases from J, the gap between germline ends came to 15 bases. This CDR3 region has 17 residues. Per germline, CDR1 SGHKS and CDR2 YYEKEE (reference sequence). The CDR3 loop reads CASSSGETTATNEKLFF. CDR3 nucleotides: TGTGCCAGCAGCTCGGGGGAGACGACAGCAACTAATGAAAAACTGTTTTTT.

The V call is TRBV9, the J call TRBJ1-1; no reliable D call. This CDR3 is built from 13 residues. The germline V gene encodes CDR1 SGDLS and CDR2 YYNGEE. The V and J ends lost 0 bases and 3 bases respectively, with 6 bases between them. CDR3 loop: CASSVASYTEAFF. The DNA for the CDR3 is TGTGCCAGCAGCGTAGCTAGTTACACTGAAGCTTTCTTT. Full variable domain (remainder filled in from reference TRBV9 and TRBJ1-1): DSGVTQTPKHLITATGQRVTLRCSPRSGDLSVYWYQQSLDQGLQFLIQYYNGEERAKGNILERFSAQQFPDLHSELNLSSLELGDSALYFCASSVASYTEAFFGQGTRLTVV.

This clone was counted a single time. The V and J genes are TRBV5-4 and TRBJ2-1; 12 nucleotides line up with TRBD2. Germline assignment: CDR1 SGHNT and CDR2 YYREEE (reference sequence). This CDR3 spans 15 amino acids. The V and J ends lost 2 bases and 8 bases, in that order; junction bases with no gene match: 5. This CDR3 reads CASSFGTSGLYEQFF. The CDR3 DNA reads TGTGCCAGCAGCTTTGGGACTAGCGGGTTATATGAGCAGTTCTTC.

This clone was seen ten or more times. The CDR3 reads CASSSQTGQGEKLFF. CDR3 sequence (DNA): TGTGCCAGCAGTTCACAGACAGGGCAGGGTGAAAAACTGTTTTTT. J is TRBJ1-4 and V is TRBV28, with 7 bases that match TRBD1. Trimming took 4 bases from V and 7 from J; bases not matched to a gene: 9. The germline V gene encodes CDR1 MDHEN and CDR2 SYDVKM. The CDR3 consists of 15 residues.

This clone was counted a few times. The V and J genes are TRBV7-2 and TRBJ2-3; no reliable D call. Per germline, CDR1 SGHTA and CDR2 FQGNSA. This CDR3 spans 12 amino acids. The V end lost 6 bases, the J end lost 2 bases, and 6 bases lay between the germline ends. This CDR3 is CASRRDTDTQYF. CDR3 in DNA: TGTGCCAGCAGGAGAGACACAGATACGCAGTATTTT. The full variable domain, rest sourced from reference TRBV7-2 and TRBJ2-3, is GAGVSQSPSNKVTEKGKDVELRCDPISGHTALYWYRQSLGQGLEFLIYFQGNSAPDKSGLPSDRFSAERTGGSVSTLTIQRTQQEDSAVYLCASRRDTDTQYFGPGTRLTVL.

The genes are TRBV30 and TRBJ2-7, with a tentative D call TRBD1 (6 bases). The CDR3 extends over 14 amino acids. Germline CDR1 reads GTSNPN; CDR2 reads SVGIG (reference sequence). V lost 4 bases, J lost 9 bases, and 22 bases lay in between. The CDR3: CAWNLGRGQGGQYF. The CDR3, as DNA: TGTGCCTGGAATCTTGGCAGGGGCCAGGGTGGGCAGTACTTC.

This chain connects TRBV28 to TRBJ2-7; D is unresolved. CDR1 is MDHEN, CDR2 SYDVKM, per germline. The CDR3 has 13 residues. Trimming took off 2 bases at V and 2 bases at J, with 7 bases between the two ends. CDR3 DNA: TGTGCCAGCAGTTTAGTACAGACCTACGAGCAGTACTTC. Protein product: CASSLVQTYEQYF.